These T cell receptor beta chains were read from a single sample in a study of blood T cell repertoires in COVID-19. Profiled with immunoSEQ multiplex PCR; TCRdb holds only in-frame clones, not every one. The table shows 55,000 to 70,000 clones, with roughly 89% occurring only once. Sequenced sample: peripheral blood. The receptors here all came from a human donor in a cohort sampled during active COVID-19. CDR3s include the opening cysteine and the closing phenylalanine or tryptophan. A D gene is named only where the DNA matches it firmly. Not all rows give a size; the values are once, few, many and, for expanded clones, a class.

v_call	j_call	clone_size	d_call	cdr3_nt	cdr3_aa
TRBV18	TRBJ2-3	-	-	TGTGCCAGCTCTGGCGAGGGAGATACGCAGTATTTT	CASSGEGDTQYF
TRBV28	TRBJ2-1	-	TRBD2	TGTGCCAGCATCACTAGCGGGTACTACAATGAGCAGTTCTTC	CASITSGYYNEQFF
TRBV5-1	TRBJ2-7	-	TRBD1	TGCGCCAGCAGCTTGGGGACAGGCACCTACGAGCAGTACTTC	CASSLGTGTYEQYF
TRBV6-5	TRBJ1-4	-	-	TGTGCCAGCAGTTACCGGGGGAATGAAAAACTGTTTTTT	CASSYRGNEKLFF
TRBV7-2	TRBJ2-1	-	TRBD2	TGTGCCAGCAGCCGGGTAGGGACTAGCGGTAGTAATGAGCAGTTCTTC	CASSRVGTSGSNEQFF
TRBV6-5	TRBJ1-3	-	-	TGTGCCAGCAGCCCGGGGGGTCCTGGAAACACCATATATTTT	CASSPGGPGNTIYF
TRBV10-3	TRBJ1-5	few	-	TGTGCCATCAGTGAGTGGCTGGGAGGGGCCTCCCTTAGCAATCAGCCCCAGCATTTT	CAISEWLGGASLSNQPQHF
TRBV5-1	TRBJ2-3	-	-	TGCGCCAGCAGCCACCGGACAGATACGCAGTATTTT	CASSHRTDTQYF
TRBV6-5	TRBJ1-2	-	-	TGTGCCAGCAGTTACTCGGGGCGGGGCTATGGCTACACCTTC	CASSYSGRGYGYTF
TRBV2	TRBJ1-5	-	-	TGTGCCAGCAGTGATCGAGGGAGCCAGCCCCAGCATTTT	CASSDRGSQPQHF
TRBV7-8	TRBJ2-7	-	TRBD1	TGTGCCAGCACCCCGAGTGGGACAGGCCCCTACGAGCAGTACTTC	CASTPSGTGPYEQYF
TRBV6-5	TRBJ2-1	-	TRBD1	TGTGCCAGCAGCACCAGGGGGCCAAACAATGAGCAGTTCTTC	CASSTRGPNNEQFF
TRBV19	TRBJ1-3	-	-	TGTGCCAGTAGTCAAGGGGTCACGGACACCATATATTTT	CASSQGVTDTIYF
TRBV30	TRBJ1-2	-	TRBD1	TGTGCCTGGGTCAGGACAGGGACGGGGCATGGCTACACCTTC	CAWVRTGTGHGYTF
TRBV18	TRBJ2-5	-	TRBD2	TGTGCCAGCTCCGCCTATCCCGCGGGAGAGGGAGAGACCCAGTACTTC	CASSAYPAGEGETQYF
TRBV19	TRBJ2-3	-	TRBD2	TGTGCCAGTAGTATGTGGGTAGCGGGGGGTTCAGATACGCAGTATTTT	CASSMWVAGGSDTQYF
TRBV29-1	TRBJ1-5	-	-	TGCAGCGTCACCGGGGATAGCAATCAGCCCCAGCATTTT	CSVTGDSNQPQHF
TRBV6-6	TRBJ2-7	-	TRBD1	TGTGCCAGCAGTTACTGGGACAGGGGGCAGAGGTACGAGCAGTACTTC	CASSYWDRGQRYEQYF
TRBV19	TRBJ2-6	-	TRBD1	TGTGCCAGCACCGGGACAGGGTATTCGGGGGCCAACGTCCTGACTTTC	CASTGTGYSGANVLTF
TRBV23-1	TRBJ2-7	-	-	TGCGCCAGCAGTCAATCGCTTGACATTGCGAGTCACTACGAGCAGTACTTC	CASSQSLDIASHYEQYF
TRBV6-5	TRBJ2-5	-	TRBD1	TGTGCCAGCAGTAGACAGGGAAAAGAGACCCAGTACTTC	CASSRQGKETQYF
TRBV3-1/TRBV3-2	TRBJ1-2	-	-	TGTGCCAGCAGCCCGGAGGTCGGACGCCGGTACACCTTC	CASSPEVGRRYTF
TRBV24-1	TRBJ2-7	-	-	TGTGCCACCATCCGGGGACAGAAGCTCTTAGGAGGGTCCTACGAGCAGTACTTC	CATIRGQKLLGGSYEQYF
TRBV19	TRBJ2-7	-	TRBD1	TGTGCCAGTAGTATTCACTCACAGGGGGTCGAACGAGGCGAGCAGTACTTC	CASSIHSQGVERGEQYF
TRBV6-5	TRBJ2-5	-	-	TGTGCCAGCAGTTCAAGCGCGAAGACCCAGTACTTC	CASSSSAKTQYF
TRBV7-8	TRBJ1-5	-	TRBD1	TGTGCCAGCAGCTTATTCCGGGACAGGGGCCTTTCCCGGGGCAATCAGCCCCAGCATTTT	CASSLFRDRGLSRGNQPQHF
TRBV7-3	TRBJ2-2	once	-	TGTGCCAGCAGCTTAAATGGGGGGTCCAACACCGGGGAGCTGTTTTTT	CASSLNGGSNTGELFF
TRBV30	TRBJ1-1	-	-	TGTGCCAGATCGGGGGTAGGAGCTGAAGCTTTCTTT	CARSGVGAEAFF
TRBV12-3/TRBV12-4	TRBJ2-7	-	TRBD1	TGTGCCAGCAGCCGAGGGGGCGCCTACGAGCAGTACTTC	CASSRGGAYEQYF
TRBV27	TRBJ1-4	-	-	TGTGCCAGCAGTTTTGGGGGCGCAACTAATGAAAAACTGTTTTTT	CASSFGGATNEKLFF
TRBV3-1/TRBV3-2	TRBJ1-1	-	-	TGTGCCAGCAGCCAATTCGGGGAGGGCGCTTTCTTT	CASSQFGEGAFF